Listed below are T cell receptor beta chains from one sample, sequenced in a study of blood T cell repertoires in COVID-19. TCRdb keeps only in-frame clones here, not all; method: immunoSEQ multiplex PCR. The sample records roughly 200,000 clones, roughly 85% being singletons. Source material: peripheral blood. These receptors all stem from a woman between 18 and 29 years old who had recovered from COVID-19. CDR3s include the opening cysteine and the closing phenylalanine or tryptophan. A D gene is named only where the DNA matches it firmly. Some rows have no size entry. The others give once, few or many, or a class for an expanded clone.

D | J | V | size | CDR3
TRBD1 | TRBJ2-7 | TRBV6-5 | . | CASSSPSTGLDEQYF
. | TRBJ1-1 | TRBV4-3 | . | CASSQDMGGKAFF
. | TRBJ1-1 | TRBV4-3 | . | CASSQARGWNTEAFF
TRBD2 | TRBJ2-7 | TRBV5-1 | . | CASRASGRAGEQYF
TRBD2 | TRBJ2-1 | TRBV4-2 | once | CASSQEGLAGGPGYNEQFF
TRBD1 | TRBJ1-5 | TRBV7-2 | . | CASKGQGGSNQPQHF
. | TRBJ2-7 | TRBV6-5 | . | CASTGGYEQYF
. | TRBJ1-4 | TRBV30 | once | CAWSYSFNEKLFF
. | TRBJ1-5 | TRBV7-2 | . | CASSLLGNSNQPQHF
TRBD2 | TRBJ2-1 | TRBV7-9 | . | CASTGFPSGSSYNEQFF
TRBD2 | TRBJ2-7 | TRBV7-9 | few | CASSSTGLATIYEQYF
. | TRBJ1-5 | TRBV6-5 | . | CASRLDSSNQPQHF
. | TRBJ2-7 | TRBV27 | . | CASSSTELVGYEQYF
TRBD1 | TRBJ1-2 | TRBV5-5 | . | CASSWDRKDYGYTF
TRBD2 | TRBJ2-3 | TRBV5-1 | . | CASSLATSGRPTDTQYF
. | TRBJ2-7 | TRBV13 | . | CASSFGTKKPGLRWEQYF
. | TRBJ2-7 | TRBV4-1 | . | CASSLQSGGPYEQYF
. | TRBJ1-2 | TRBV19 | . | CASSRASLGYYGYTF
TRBD1 | TRBJ2-4 | TRBV6-2/TRBV6-3 | . | CASSYSGQGMRNIQYF
. | TRBJ1-4 | TRBV10-2 | once | CASSEYPGQEKLFF
TRBD2 | TRBJ2-7 | TRBV4-1 | once | CASSQGVAGAYEQYF
. | TRBJ1-2 | TRBV18 | . | CASSPTGRTNGYTF
TRBD2 | TRBJ2-2 | TRBV4-3 | . | CASSQDSSAGGIGELFF
. | TRBJ1-2 | TRBV4-3 | . | CASSHEGGRVNGYTF
TRBD2 | TRBJ2-1 | TRBV24-1 | once | CATSEGRAGVNNEQFF
. | TRBJ2-7 | TRBV7-9 | few | CASSLSRVHEQYF
. | TRBJ2-1 | TRBV3-1/TRBV3-2 | . | CASSPDNIQGFF
. | TRBJ2-7 | TRBV30 | . | CALGGGQSYYEQYF
TRBD1 | TRBJ1-1 | TRBV9 | . | CASSTGGREMNTEAFF
. | TRBJ1-2 | TRBV2 | . | CASTRETIGGYTF
TRBD2 | TRBJ2-1 | TRBV11-3 | . | CASSLLGLAGNEQFF
TRBD1 | TRBJ2-1 | TRBV27 | . | CASNGGQGVYNEQFF
. | TRBJ1-3 | TRBV19 | . | CASSTRTGSSGNTIYF
. | TRBJ1-4 | TRBV6-6 | few | CASSYGQGSEKLFF
. | TRBJ2-7 | TRBV9 | . | CASSVAGQTYEQYF
TRBD2 | TRBJ2-1 | TRBV11-2 | . | CASSSIAGGYNEQFF
. | TRBJ1-1 | TRBV20-1 | . | CSASSLPSLNTEAFF
TRBD1 | TRBJ1-2 | TRBV19 | . | CASRRRGGAYGYTF
TRBD2 | TRBJ2-7 | TRBV5-6 | . | CASRHSGTSGFNPSYEQYF
TRBD2 | TRBJ2-1 | TRBV7-9 | . | CASSQTSGKGWNEQFF
. | TRBJ2-2 | TRBV27 | once | CASSWGYNTGELFF
TRBD1 | TRBJ1-1 | TRBV19 | . | CASSITGDPPAFF
TRBD2 | TRBJ2-7 | TRBV6-2/TRBV6-3 | . | CASSYPGTSHEQYF
. | TRBJ2-1 | TRBV4-1 | . | CASSRNEGGYSSYNEQFF